The clone carrying this T cell receptor (beta chain) was recorded at least ten times. Antigen specificity is unknown. Germline V gene data show CDR1 as KGHSH and CDR2 as LQKENI. The CDR3 is 12 amino acids. V was cut by 2 bases and J by 3 bases, with 4 bases left in between. Over 18 months, lack of ophthalmopathy progression marked Graves' hyperthyroidism as stable. The sample is drawn from a study of T cells in Graves' hyperthyroidism and ophthalmopathy. RNA transcripts were the template for amplifying TCR beta CDR3 regions. During a first-round RT-PCR of the TCR CDR3, the HTBI primer set was used. TCRdb reprocessed the multiplex PCR reads with MiXCR, giving one entry per CDR3 protein. This table holds hundreds of thousands of distinct CDR3 sequences, approximately 13% found once. General observations from the study: Ophthalmopathy could be told apart from stable hyperthyroidism with a 13 V-J model.

Input material: blood. The TCR originated in a woman aged 18-29 years with Graves' hyperthyroidism. The genes are TRBV18 and TRBJ2-5; D gene ambiguous. In DNA form, the CDR3 reads TGTGCCAGCTCACCAGCAGAAGAGACCCAGTACTTC. Its protein product is CASSPAEETQYF.